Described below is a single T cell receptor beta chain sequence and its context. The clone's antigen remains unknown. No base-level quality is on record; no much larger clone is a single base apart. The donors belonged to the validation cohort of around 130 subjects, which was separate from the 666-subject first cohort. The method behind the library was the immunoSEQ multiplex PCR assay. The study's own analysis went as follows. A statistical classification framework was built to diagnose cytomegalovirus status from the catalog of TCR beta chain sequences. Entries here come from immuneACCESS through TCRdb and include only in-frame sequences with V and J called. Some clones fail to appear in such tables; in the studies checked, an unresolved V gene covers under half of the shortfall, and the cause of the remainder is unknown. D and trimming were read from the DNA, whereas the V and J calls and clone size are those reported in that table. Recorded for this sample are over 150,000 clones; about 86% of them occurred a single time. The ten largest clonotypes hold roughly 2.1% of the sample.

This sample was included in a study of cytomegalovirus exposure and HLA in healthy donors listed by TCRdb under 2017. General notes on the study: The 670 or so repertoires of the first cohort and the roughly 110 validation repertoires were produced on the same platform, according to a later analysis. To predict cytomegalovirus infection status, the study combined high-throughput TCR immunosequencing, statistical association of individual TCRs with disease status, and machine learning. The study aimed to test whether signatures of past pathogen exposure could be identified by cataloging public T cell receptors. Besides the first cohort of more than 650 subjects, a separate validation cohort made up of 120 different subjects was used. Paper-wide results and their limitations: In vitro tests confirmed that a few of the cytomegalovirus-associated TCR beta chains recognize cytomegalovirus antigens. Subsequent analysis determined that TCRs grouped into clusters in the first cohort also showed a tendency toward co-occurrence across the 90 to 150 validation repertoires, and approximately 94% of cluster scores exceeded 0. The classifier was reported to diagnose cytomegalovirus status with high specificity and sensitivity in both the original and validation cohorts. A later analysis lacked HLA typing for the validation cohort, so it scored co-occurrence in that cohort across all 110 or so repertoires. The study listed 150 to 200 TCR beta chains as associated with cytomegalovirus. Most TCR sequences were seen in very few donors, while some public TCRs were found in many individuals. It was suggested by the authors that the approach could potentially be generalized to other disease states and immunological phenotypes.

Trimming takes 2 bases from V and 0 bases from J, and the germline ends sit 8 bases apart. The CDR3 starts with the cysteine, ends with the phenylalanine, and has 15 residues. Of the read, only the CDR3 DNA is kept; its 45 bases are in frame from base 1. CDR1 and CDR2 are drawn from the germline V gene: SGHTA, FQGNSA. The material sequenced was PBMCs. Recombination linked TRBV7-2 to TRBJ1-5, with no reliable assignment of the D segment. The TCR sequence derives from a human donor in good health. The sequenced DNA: TGTGCCAGCAGCTTAAGAGGTTATAGCAATCAGCCCCAGCATTTT. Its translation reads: CASSLRGYSNQPQHF. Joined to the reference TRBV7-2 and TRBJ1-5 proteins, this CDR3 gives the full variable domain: GAGVSQSPSNKVTEKGKDVELRCDPISGHTALYWYRQSLGQGLEFLIYFQGNSAPDKSGLPSDRFSAERTGGSVSTLTIQRTQQEDSAVYLCASSLRGYSNQPQHFGDGTRLSIL.